Detailed here is one T cell receptor beta chain. Antigen: not known. The CDR3 runs to 15 residues. V lost 0 bases and J 8 bases, leaving 14 bases between the germline ends. CDR1 SGHTA and CDR2 FQGNSA come from the germline V gene. The time point is: week 23, last vaccination. The investigators gave 300 ug of mutant IDH1 20-mer peptide in each vaccine dose, together with topical imiquimod. The donor cohort comprised cases of new WHO grade 3 or 4 IDH1-mutant, ATRX-lost astrocytoma. These data are taken from a study of a mutant IDH1 vaccine in newly diagnosed glioma. Study-wide context: Most patients had received both radiotherapy and temozolomide, the prior options being radiotherapy, temozolomide, or both.

Only in-frame clones appear in the TCRdb table, and some are missing; sequencing was by immunoSEQ multiplex PCR. Among 25,000 to 30,000 clones listed, roughly 80% were seen once. General observations from the study: Among top peripheral T cell clonotypes, changes seemed unrelated to pseudoprogression.

The input for sequencing was PBMCs, taken from a glioma patient whose treatment included an IDH1 peptide vaccine. V is TRBV7-2 and J is TRBJ2-1, with D perhaps matching TRBD1 (5 bases). The sequence was collected from a woman aged 25 to 39 with glioma. This CDR3 reads CASSLAPTPGYEQFF. The CDR3 bases are TGTGCCAGCAGCTTAGCCCCTACTCCAGGGTATGAGCAGTTCTTC.